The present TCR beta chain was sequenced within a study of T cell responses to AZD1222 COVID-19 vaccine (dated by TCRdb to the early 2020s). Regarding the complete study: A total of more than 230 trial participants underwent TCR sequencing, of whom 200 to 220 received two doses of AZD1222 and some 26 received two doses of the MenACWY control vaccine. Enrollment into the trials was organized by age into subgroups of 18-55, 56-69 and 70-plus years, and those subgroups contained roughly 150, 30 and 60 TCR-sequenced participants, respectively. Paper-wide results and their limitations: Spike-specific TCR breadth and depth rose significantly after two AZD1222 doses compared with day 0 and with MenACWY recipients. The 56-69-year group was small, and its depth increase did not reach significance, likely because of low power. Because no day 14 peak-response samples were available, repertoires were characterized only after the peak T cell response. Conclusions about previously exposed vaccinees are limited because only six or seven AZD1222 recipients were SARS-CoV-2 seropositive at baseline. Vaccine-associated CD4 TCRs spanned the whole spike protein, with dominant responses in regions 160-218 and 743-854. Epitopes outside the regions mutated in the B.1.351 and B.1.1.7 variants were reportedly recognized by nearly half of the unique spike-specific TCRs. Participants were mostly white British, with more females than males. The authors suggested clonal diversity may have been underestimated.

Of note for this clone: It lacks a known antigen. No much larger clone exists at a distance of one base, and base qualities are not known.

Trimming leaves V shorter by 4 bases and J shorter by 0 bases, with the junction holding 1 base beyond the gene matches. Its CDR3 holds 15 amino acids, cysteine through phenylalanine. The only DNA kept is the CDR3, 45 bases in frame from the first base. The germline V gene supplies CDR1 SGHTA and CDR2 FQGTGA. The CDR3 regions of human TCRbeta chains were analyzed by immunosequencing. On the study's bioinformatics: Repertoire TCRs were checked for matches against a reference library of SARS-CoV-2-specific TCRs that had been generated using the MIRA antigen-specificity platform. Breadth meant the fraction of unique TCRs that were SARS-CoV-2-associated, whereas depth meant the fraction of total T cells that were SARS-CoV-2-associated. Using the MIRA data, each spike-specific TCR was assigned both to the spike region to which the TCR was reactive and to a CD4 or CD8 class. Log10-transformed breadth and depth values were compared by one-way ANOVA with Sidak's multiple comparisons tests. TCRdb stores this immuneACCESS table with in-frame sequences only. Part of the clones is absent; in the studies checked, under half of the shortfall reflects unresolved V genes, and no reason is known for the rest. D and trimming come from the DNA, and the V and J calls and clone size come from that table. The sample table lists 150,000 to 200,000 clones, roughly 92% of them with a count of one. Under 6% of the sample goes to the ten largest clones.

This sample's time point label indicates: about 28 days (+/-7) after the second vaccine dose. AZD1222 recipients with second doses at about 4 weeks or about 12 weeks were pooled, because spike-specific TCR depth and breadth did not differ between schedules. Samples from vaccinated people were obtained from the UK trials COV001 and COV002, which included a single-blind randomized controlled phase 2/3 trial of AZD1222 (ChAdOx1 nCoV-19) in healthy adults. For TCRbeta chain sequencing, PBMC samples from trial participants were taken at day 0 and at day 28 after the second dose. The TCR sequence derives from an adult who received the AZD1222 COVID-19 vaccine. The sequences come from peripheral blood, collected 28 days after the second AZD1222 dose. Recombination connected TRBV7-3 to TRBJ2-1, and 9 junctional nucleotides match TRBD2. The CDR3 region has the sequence CASSYSGSSYNEQFF. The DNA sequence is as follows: TGTGCCAGCAGCTATAGCGGGAGCTCCTACAATGAGCAGTTCTTC.